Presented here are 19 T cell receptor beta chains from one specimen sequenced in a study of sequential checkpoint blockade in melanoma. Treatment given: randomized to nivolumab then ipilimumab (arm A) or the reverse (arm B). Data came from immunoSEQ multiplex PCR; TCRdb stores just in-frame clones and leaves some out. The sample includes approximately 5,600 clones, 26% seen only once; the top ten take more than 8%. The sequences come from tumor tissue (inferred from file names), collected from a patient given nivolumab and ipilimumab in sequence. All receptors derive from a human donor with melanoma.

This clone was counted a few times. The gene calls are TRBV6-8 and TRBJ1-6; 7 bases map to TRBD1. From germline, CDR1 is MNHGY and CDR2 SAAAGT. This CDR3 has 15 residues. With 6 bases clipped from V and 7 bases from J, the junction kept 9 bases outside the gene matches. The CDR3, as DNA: TGTGCCAGCAGCTCCAACCAGGGGGTCAATTCACCCCTCCACTTT. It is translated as CASSSNQGVNSPLHF.

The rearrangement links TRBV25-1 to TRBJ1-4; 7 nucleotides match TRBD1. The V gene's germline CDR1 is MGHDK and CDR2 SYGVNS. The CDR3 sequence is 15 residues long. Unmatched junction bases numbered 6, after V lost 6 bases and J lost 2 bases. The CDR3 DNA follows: TGTGCCAGCAGCCGACAGGGTCGGACTAATGAAAAACTGTTTTTT. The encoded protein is CASSRQGRTNEKLFF. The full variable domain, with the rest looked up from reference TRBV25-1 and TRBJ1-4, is EADIYQTPRYLVIGTGKKITLECSQTMGHDKMYWYQQDPGMELHLIHYSYGVNSTEKGDLSSESTVSRIRTEHFPLTLESARPSHTSQYLCASSRQGRTNEKLFFGSGTQLSVL.

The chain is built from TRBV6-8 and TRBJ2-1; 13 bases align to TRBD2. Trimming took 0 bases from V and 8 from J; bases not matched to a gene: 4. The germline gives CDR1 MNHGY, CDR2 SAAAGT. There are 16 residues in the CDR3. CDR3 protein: CASSYSLAGGQDEQFF. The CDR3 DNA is TGTGCCAGCAGTTACTCACTAGCGGGAGGGCAGGATGAGCAGTTCTTC.

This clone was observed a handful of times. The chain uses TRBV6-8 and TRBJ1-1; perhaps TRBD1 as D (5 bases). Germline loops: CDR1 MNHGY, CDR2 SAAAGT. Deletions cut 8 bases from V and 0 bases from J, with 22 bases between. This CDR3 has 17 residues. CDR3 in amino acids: CASSSKGRGLMNTEAFF. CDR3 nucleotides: TGTGCCAGCTCCTCAAAGGGGAGGGGACTCATGAACACTGAAGCTTTCTTT.

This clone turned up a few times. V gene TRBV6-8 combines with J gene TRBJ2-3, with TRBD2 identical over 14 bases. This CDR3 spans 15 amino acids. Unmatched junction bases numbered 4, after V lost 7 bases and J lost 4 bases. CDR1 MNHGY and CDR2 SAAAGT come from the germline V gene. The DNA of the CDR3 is TGTGCCAGCACCATGGGACTAGCGGGAGCAGATACGCAGTATTTT. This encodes CASTMGLAGADTQYF.

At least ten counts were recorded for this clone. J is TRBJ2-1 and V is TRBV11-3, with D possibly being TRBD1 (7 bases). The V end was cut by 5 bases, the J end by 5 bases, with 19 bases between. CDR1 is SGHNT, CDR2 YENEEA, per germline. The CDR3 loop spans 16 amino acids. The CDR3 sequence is CASSTETGRSDNEQFF. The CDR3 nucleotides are TGTGCCAGCAGCACGGAGACAGGGAGGTCGGACAATGAGCAGTTCTTC. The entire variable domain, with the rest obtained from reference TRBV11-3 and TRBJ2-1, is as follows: EAGVVQSPRYKIIEKKQPVAFWCNPISGHNTLYWYLQNLGQGPELLIRYENEEAVDDSQLPKDRFSAERLKGVDSTLKIQPAELGDSAVYLCASSTETGRSDNEQFFGPGTRLTVL.

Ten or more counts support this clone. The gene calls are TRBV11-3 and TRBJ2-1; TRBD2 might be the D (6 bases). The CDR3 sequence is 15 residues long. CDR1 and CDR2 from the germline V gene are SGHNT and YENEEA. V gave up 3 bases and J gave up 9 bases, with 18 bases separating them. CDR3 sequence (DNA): TGTGCCAGCAGCTTTTTAGTACTGGCGGGGCGTGAGCAGTTCTTC. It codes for CASSFLVLAGREQFF.

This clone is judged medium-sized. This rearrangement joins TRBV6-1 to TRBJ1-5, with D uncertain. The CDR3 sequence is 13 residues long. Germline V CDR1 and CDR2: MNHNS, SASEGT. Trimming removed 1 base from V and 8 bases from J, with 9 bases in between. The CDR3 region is CASSEERREPQHF. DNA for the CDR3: TGTGCCAGCAGTGAAGAACGTAGGGAGCCCCAGCATTTT.

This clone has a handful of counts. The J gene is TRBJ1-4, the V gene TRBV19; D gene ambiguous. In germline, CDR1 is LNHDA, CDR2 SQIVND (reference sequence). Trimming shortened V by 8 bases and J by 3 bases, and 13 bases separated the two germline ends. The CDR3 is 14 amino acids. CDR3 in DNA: TGTGCCAGTTGGGCCGGGTCGGCTAATGAAAAACTGTTTTTT. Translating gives CASWAGSANEKLFF.

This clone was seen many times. The DNA for the CDR3 is TGTGCCAGCAGCTATCCTACAGTCATGAACACTGAAGCTTTCTTT. This translates into CASSYPTVMNTEAFF. This chain joins TRBV11-3 and TRBJ1-1; D not resolved. Per the germline V gene, CDR1 is SGHNT and CDR2 is YENEEA. The CDR3 extends over 15 amino acids. The V end was cut by 4 bases, the J end by 0 bases, with 12 bases between. The whole variable domain, filled in from reference TRBV11-3 and TRBJ1-1, reads EAGVVQSPRYKIIEKKQPVAFWCNPISGHNTLYWYLQNLGQGPELLIRYENEEAVDDSQLPKDRFSAERLKGVDSTLKIQPAELGDSAVYLCASSYPTVMNTEAFFGQGTRLTVV.

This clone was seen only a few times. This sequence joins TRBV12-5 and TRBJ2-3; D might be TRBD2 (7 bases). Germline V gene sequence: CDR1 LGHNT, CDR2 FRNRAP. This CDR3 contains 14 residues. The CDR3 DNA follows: TGTGCCAGCTGGGAGGGGGGAGGTTCAGATACGCAGTATTTT. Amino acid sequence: CASWEGGGSDTQYF.

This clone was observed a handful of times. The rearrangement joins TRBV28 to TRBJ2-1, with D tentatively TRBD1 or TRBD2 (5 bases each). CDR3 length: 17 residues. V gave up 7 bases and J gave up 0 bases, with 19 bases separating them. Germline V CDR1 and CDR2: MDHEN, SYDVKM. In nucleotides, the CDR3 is TGTGCCAGCATTCCCCCCCCGGGACCCGCCTCCTACAATGAGCAGTTCTTC. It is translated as CASIPPPGPASYNEQFF.

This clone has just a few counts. CDR3 region: CASSIQQGADEQFF. DNA of the CDR3: TGTGCCAGCAGTATCCAACAGGGAGCGGATGAGCAGTTCTTC. The V call is TRBV6-8, the J call TRBJ2-1, with D perhaps TRBD1 (6 bases). V was pared by 5 bases and J by 8 bases, with 16 bases between. The CDR3 consists of 14 residues. CDR1 and CDR2 (germline): MNHGY, SAAAGT.

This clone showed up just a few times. As DNA, the CDR3 is TGTGCCAGCAGTGAAAGCTACGAGCAGTACTTC. Its protein product is CASSESYEQYF. The chain joins TRBV6-7 to TRBJ2-7; unclear D gene. TRBV6-7 is known as an ORF, though its function is uncertain. The CDR3 extends over 11 amino acids. The V end was cut by 5 bases, the J end by 3 bases, with 5 bases between.

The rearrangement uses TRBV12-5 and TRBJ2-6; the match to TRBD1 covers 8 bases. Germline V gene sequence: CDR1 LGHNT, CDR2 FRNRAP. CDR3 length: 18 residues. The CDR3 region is CASVAGGAQLSGANVLTF. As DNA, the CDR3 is TGTGCCAGCGTGGCAGGGGGCGCCCAACTATCTGGGGCCAACGTCCTGACTTTC.

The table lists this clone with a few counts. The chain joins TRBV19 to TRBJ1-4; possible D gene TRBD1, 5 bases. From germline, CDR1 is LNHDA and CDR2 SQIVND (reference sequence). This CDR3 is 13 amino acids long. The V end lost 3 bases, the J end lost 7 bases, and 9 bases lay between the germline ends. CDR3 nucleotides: TGTGCCAGTAGTATCCCGACAGCTGAAAAACTGTTTTTT. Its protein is CASSIPTAEKLFF.

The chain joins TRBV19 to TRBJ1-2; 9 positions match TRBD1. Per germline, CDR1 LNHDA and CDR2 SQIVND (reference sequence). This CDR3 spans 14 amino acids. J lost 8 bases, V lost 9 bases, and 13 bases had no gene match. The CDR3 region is CASRDRVSQGGYTF. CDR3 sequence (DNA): TGTGCCAGCCGGGACAGGGTTTCTCAGGGGGGCTACACCTTC.

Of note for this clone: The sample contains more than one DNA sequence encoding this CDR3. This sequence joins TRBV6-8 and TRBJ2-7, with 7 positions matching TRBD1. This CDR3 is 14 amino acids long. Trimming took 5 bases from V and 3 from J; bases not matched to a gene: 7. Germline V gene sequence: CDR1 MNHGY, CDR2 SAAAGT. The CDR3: CASSRQGGSYEQYF. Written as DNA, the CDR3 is TGTGCCAGCAGTCGACAGGGTGGAAGCTACGAGCAGTACTTC.

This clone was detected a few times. For the CDR3, the DNA is TGTGCCAGTAGCGTTGGGATCGCTGAAGCTTTCTTT. This codes for CASSVGIAEAFF. This rearrangement joins TRBV19 to TRBJ1-1; no reliable D call. Germline V CDR1 and CDR2: LNHDA, SQIVND (reference sequence). The CDR3 sequence is 12 residues long. The V gene lost 6 bases and the J gene lost 6 bases, with 11 bases spanning the gap.